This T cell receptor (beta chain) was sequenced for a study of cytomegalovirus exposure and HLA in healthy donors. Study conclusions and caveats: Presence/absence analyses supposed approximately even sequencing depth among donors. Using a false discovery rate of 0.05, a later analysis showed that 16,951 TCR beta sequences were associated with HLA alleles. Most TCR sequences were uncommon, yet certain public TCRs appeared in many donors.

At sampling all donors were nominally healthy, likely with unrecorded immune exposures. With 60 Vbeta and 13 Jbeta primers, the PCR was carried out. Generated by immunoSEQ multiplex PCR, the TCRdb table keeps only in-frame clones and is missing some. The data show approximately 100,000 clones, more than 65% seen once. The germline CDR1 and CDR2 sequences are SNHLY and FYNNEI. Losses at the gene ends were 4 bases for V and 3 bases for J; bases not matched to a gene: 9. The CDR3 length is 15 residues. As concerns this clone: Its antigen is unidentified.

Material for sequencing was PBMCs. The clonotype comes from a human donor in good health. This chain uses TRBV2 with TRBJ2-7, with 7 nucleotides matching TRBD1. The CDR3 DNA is TGTGCCAGCAGTGGAGGACAGGAGACTTACTACGAGCAGTACTTC. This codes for CASSGGQETYYEQYF.